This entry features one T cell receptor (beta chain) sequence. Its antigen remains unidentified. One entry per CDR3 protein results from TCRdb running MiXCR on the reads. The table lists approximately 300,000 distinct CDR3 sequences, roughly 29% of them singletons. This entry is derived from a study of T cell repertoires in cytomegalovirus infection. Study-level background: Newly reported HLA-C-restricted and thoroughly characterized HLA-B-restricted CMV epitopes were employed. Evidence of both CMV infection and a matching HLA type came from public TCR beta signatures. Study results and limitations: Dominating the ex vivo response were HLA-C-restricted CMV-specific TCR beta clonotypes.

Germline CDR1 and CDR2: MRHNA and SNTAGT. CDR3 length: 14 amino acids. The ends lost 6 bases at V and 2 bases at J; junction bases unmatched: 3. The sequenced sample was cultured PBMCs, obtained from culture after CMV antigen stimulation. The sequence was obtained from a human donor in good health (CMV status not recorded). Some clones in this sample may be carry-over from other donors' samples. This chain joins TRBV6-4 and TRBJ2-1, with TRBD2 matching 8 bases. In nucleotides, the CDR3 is TGTGCCAGCAGGCGGGGGGCTACCTACAATGAGCAGTTCTTC. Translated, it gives CASRRGATYNEQFF.